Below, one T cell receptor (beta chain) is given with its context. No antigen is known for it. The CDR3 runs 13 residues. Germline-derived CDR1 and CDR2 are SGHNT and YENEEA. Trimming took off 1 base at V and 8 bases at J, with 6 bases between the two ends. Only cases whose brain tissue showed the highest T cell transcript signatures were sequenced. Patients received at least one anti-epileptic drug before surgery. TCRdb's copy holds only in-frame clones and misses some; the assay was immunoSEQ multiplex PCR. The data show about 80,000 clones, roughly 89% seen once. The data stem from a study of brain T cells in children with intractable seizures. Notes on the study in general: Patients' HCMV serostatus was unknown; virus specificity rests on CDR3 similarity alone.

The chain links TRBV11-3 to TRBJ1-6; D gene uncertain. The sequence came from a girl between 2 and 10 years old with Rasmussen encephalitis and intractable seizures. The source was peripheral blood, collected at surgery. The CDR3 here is CASSLGVDSPLHF. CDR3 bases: TGTGCCAGCAGCTTAGGGGTGGATTCACCCCTCCACTTT.